Below, 6 T cell receptor beta chains from the same sample are listed, as sequenced in a study of T cell responses to AZD1222 COVID-19 vaccine. Produced via immunoSEQ multiplex PCR; TCRdb's table is partial and in-frame only. The repertoire holds around 140,000 clones, with approximately 85% as singletons. This specimen was peripheral blood, taken on day 0 of AZD1222 vaccination. Every receptor here comes from an adult in good health.

This chain uses TRBV7-8 with TRBJ1-4, with D tentatively TRBD1 (6 bases). The CDR3 is 19 amino acids. Trimming left V 2 bases short and J 3 bases short, with 22 bases between. Germline CDR1 and CDR2: SGHVS and FQNEAQ. The CDR3 reads CASSLNHGGSSGPNEKLFF. CDR3 nucleotides: TGTGCCAGCAGCTTAAATCATGGGGGCTCGTCCGGACCTAATGAAAAACTGTTTTTT.

This clone has just a few counts. The chain uses TRBV28 and TRBJ1-2; 8 bases match TRBD1. After removal of 3 bases from V and 3 bases from J, the junction contained 6 bases not matched to a gene. Germline V gene sequence: CDR1 MDHEN, CDR2 SYDVKM. This CDR3 comprises 15 residues. The CDR3 is CASSLAGGRDYGYTF. The CDR3 DNA follows: TGTGCCAGCAGTTTGGCAGGGGGCAGGGACTATGGCTACACCTTC.

The chain recombines TRBV11-2 with TRBJ1-6; unclear D gene. The V and J ends lost 1 base and 10 bases respectively, with 5 bases between them. CDR3 length equals 12 residues. CDR1 and CDR2 from the germline V gene are SGHAT and FQNNGV. CDR3 DNA: TGTGCCAGCAGCTTAGTCACGTCACCCCTCCACTTT. Protein: CASSLVTSPLHF.

This clone was picked up a small number of times. V gene TRBV5-4 combines with J gene TRBJ1-5, with D uncertain. Germline values: CDR1 SGHNT, CDR2 YYREEE (reference sequence). The CDR3 consists of 15 residues. The germline V and J ends were trimmed by 0 bases and 0 bases, with 7 bases remaining between them. DNA of the CDR3: TGTGCCAGCAGCTTGGCGCCAGATAGCAATCAGCCCCAGCATTTT. Translated, it gives CASSLAPDSNQPQHF.

This clone was observed once. V gene TRBV2 combines with J gene TRBJ1-2; tentative D call: TRBD1 (6 bases). V dropped 6 bases and J dropped 4 bases, with 12 bases sitting between them. CDR3 length: 13 amino acids. Per germline, CDR1 SNHLY and CDR2 FYNNEI. This chain's CDR3 is CASSRQVPYGYTF. CDR3 nucleotide sequence: TGTGCCAGCAGCCGACAGGTGCCCTATGGCTACACCTTC.

The rearrangement uses TRBV4-1 and TRBJ2-3; maybe TRBD1 (5 bases). The V and J ends lost 0 bases and 4 bases respectively, with 14 bases between them. The CDR3 sequence is 16 residues long. Germline-derived CDR1 and CDR2 are MGHRA and YSYEKL. This CDR3 reads CASSQDLGWGADTQYF. CDR3 sequence (DNA): TGCGCCAGCAGCCAAGATCTGGGTTGGGGCGCAGATACGCAGTATTTT.